This T cell receptor (beta chain) is drawn from a study of T cell changes during pregnancy in multiple sclerosis. This clone showed up just once. The CDR3 totals 13 residues. Germline V gives CDR1 SQVTM, CDR2 ANQGSEA. The V and J ends lost 3 bases and 2 bases respectively, with 11 bases between them. The protocol was immunoSEQ multiplex PCR, while the TCRdb copy is restricted to in-frame clones and leaves out a portion. The sample holds about 20,000 clones, approximately 90% seen once. The source material was CD8+ T cells from peripheral blood mononuclear cells, sampled in the second trimester of pregnancy. This TCR was recovered from a female donor in good health, enrolled as a control in a pregnancy study. The chain recombines TRBV29-1 with TRBJ2-7, with D possibly matching TRBD1 (5 bases). The CDR3 here is CSVETAKAYEQYF. The CDR3, as DNA: TGCAGCGTTGAGACAGCTAAAGCCTACGAGCAGTACTTC.